This T cell receptor (beta chain) was sequenced in a study of blood T cells in healthy people across ages. Using a J-beta primer mix together with a sample-barcoded 5' primer, a second PCR was run for roughly 6 to 12 cycles. In TCRdb, the 5' RACE reads were re-called with MiXCR into one record per CDR3 protein. In the table there are over 1,200,000 distinct CDR3 sequences, around 59% of which are singletons. Between the trimmed V and J ends, which lost 2 bases and 3 bases, there was a span of 8 bases. The length of the CDR3 is 13 residues. The germline gives CDR1 KGHSH, CDR2 LQKENI. The individuals who served as donors were healthy Caucasians living in Russia, aged about 6 to 100. Roughly 10 milliliters was the volume of peripheral blood drawn from each donor. General study points: More naive CD4+ cells and higher diversity marked long-lived donors relative to aged donors.

This clonotype was counted between two and nine times. Its antigen is unknown. The chain employs TRBV18 and TRBJ2-7; D gene ambiguous. Sequencing was done on a sample of blood. The origin of this receptor is a young man in good health. CDR3: CASSPSRIYEQYF. For the CDR3, the DNA is TGTGCCAGCTCACCAAGTAGAATCTACGAGCAGTACTTC.